This is a list of T cell receptor beta chains from one sample in a study of a mutant IDH1 vaccine in newly diagnosed glioma. These receptors have no known antigen. The assay was immunoSEQ multiplex PCR, and TCRdb's table has in-frame clones only and misses some. Here the sample spans tens of thousands of clones, 70% to 90% being singletons. The source material was PBMCs, sampled from a glioma patient whose treatment included an IDH1 peptide vaccine. The source of these receptors is a man aged 25 to 40 with glioma. Some clones in this sample may be carry-over from other donors' samples. CDR3s include the opening cysteine and the closing phenylalanine or tryptophan. D genes are given only for firm matches. For some rows the clone size is stated as once, few or many, or as a class when expanded; others skip it.

TRBJ1-1 | - | - | TRBV25-1 | TGTGCCAGCAGTTCGACCCTGGGCACTGAAGCTTTCTTT | CASSSTLGTEAFF
TRBJ2-7 | - | TRBD1 | TRBV15 | TGTGCCACCAGCAGAGAGGTTAATCAAGGGACAGTCCGCTCCTACGAGCAGTACTTC | CATSREVNQGTVRSYEQYF
TRBJ2-2 | - | - | TRBV9 | TGTGCCAGCGGGAAAGGGCTCAACACCGGGGAGCTGTTTTTT | CASGKGLNTGELFF
TRBJ2-1 | - | - | TRBV27 | TGTGCCAGCAGTTCAATATCGTCCCTTGAGCAGTTCTTC | CASSSISSLEQFF
TRBJ1-3 | - | - | TRBV19 | TGTGCCAGTAGTATCGGGGTGTCTGGAAACACCATATATTTT | CASSIGVSGNTIYF
TRBJ1-1 | once | - | TRBV19 | TGTGCCAGTAGTCGGCCGGGGACTGAAGCTTTCTTT | CASSRPGTEAFF
TRBJ2-7 | - | - | TRBV20-1 | TGCAGTGCTGGGGGCTCCTACGAGCAGTACTTC | CSAGGSYEQYF
TRBJ1-6 | - | - | TRBV2 | TGTGCCAGCAATATAAAGGATGGGGGGTTCTACGGGTCACCCCTCCACTTT | CASNIKDGGFYGSPLHF
TRBJ2-3 | - | TRBD1 | TRBV29-1 | TGCAGCGTTGAAGGTAGAGGGACAGCCACAGATACGCAGTATTTT | CSVEGRGTATDTQYF
TRBJ2-4 | - | - | TRBV18 | TGTGCCAGCTCACCCCGAGGCCAGGGAAAAAACATTCAGTACTTC | CASSPRGQGKNIQYF
TRBJ2-2 | - | - | TRBV9 | TGTGCCAGCAGCTTCCGAACAGGGAACACCGGGGAGCTGTTTTTT | CASSFRTGNTGELFF
TRBJ2-1 | - | TRBD2 | TRBV11-2 | TGTGCCAGCAGCTTAGATCTAGCGGGAGGGTCCTACAATGAGCAGTTCTTC | CASSLDLAGGSYNEQFF
TRBJ2-3 | - | - | TRBV6-5 | TGTGCCAGCAGTTACGACCGCGGAGATACGCAGTATTTT | CASSYDRGDTQYF
TRBJ1-1 | - | - | TRBV19 | TGTGCCAGTAGTAGGAGCTTGAACACTGAAGCTTTCTTT | CASSRSLNTEAFF
TRBJ2-1 | - | TRBD1 | TRBV28 | TGTGCCAGCAGTCTGACAGGGGTTCACAATGAGCAGTTCTTC | CASSLTGVHNEQFF
TRBJ1-6 | - | - | TRBV9 | TGTGCCAGCAGCGTACAGGGCGCTAATTCACCCCTCCACTTT | CASSVQGANSPLHF
TRBJ1-1 | - | - | TRBV29-1 | TGCAGCGGCACCCGGGGGTTGAACACTGAAGCTTTCTTT | CSGTRGLNTEAFF
TRBJ2-1 | - | TRBD2 | TRBV29-1 | TGCAGCGTTGAAGTGGGGGGACTACCCTCCTACAATGAGCAGTTCTTC | CSVEVGGLPSYNEQFF
TRBJ1-5 | - | - | TRBV28 | TGTGCCAGCAGCCCGACTCTGGGGGGGAATCAGCCCCAGCATTTT | CASSPTLGGNQPQHF
TRBJ2-3 | - | TRBD2 | TRBV11-3 | TGTGCCAGCAGCCTGAGTCTAGCGGGAGGTTTCACAGATACGCAGTATTTT | CASSLSLAGGFTDTQYF
TRBJ2-3 | - | - | TRBV4-2 | TGTGCCAGCAGTCCTCGAGGTAGAGGGCCAGATACGCAGTATTTT | CASSPRGRGPDTQYF
TRBJ2-4 | - | - | TRBV4-2 | TGTGCCAGCAGCCTAGTAAGTGGGGATAGCAAAAACATTCAGTACTTC | CASSLVSGDSKNIQYF
TRBJ2-7 | - | TRBD1 | TRBV29-1 | TGCAGCGTTAAAGGAATAGGACAGGGCCTGTCCTACGAGCAGTACTTC | CSVKGIGQGLSYEQYF
TRBJ2-7 | - | - | TRBV4-2 | TGTGCCAGCAGCGGCGGACAGTCCTACGAGCAGTACTTC | CASSGGQSYEQYF
TRBJ1-1 | - | TRBD1 | TRBV2 | TGTGCCAGCAGTCCCACCGGGACAGGGATCGGCACTGAAGCTTTCTTT | CASSPTGTGIGTEAFF
TRBJ2-6 | - | - | TRBV18 | TGTGCCAGCTCACCCCTTGCGGGGAGCTCTGGGGCCAACGTCCTGACTTTC | CASSPLAGSSGANVLTF
TRBJ1-4 | once | - | TRBV7-9 | TGTGCCAGCAGCTCAGGGGAAAAACTGTTTTTT | CASSSGEKLFF
TRBJ2-2 | - | TRBD1 | TRBV15 | TGTGCCACCAGCAGGAGGACAGGGAACACCGGGGAGCTGTTTTTT | CATSRRTGNTGELFF
TRBJ2-7 | - | - | TRBV9 | TGTGCCAGCAGCCGACGACAGGAAACGGGCTACGAGCAGTACTTC | CASSRRQETGYEQYF
TRBJ2-7 | - | TRBD1 | TRBV6-5 | TGTGCCAGCAGTTTGACAGGGGGCGCCTACGAGCAGTACTTC | CASSLTGGAYEQYF
TRBJ2-3 | - | - | TRBV5-4 | TGTGCCAGCAGCCGGGACCGACCTAGCACAGATACGCAGTATTTT | CASSRDRPSTDTQYF
TRBJ2-2 | - | - | TRBV14 | TGTGCCAGCAGCCCCCTGGGCTACACCGGGGAGCTGTTTTTT | CASSPLGYTGELFF
TRBJ2-6 | - | - | TRBV9 | TGTGCCAGCAGCCCCAAGGGCCACTCTGGGGCCAACGTCCTGACTTTC | CASSPKGHSGANVLTF